The rows below give T cell receptor beta chains drawn from one sample of a study of PD-L1 blockade in urothelial cancer. TCRdb's copy holds only in-frame clones and misses some; the assay was immunoSEQ multiplex PCR. The sample yields about 57,000 clones, roughly 76% seen once. The sequenced sample was PBMCs, obtained around atezolizumab (anti-PD-L1) treatment. The receptors stem from a man between 65 and 79 years old with urothelial cancer. CDR3s include the opening cysteine and the closing phenylalanine or tryptophan. The order of the fields is clone size, J gene, D gene, V gene, CDR3 protein, CDR3 DNA. D genes are given only for firm matches. Size values are once, few and many counts, or a class for expanded clones, and some rows have none.

.	TRBJ2-1	.	TRBV27	CASSLSAGDYNEQFF	TGTGCCAGCAGTTTAAGTGCAGGGGATTACAATGAGCAGTTCTTC
.	TRBJ2-1	.	TRBV9	CASSVGTEDNEQFF	TGTGCCAGCAGCGTAGGGACAGAAGACAATGAGCAGTTCTTC
.	TRBJ1-4	.	TRBV29-1	CSVVAGNEKLFF	TGCAGCGTTGTGGCAGGGAATGAAAAACTGTTTTTT
few	TRBJ2-7	.	TRBV5-6	CASSLNPRSLGEQYF	TGTGCCAGCAGCCTTAACCCTAGGTCCTTGGGCGAGCAGTACTTC
few	TRBJ2-7	.	TRBV7-7	CASSLARGSYEQYF	TGTGCTAGCAGCTTAGCGCGAGGGAGCTACGAGCAGTACTTC
.	TRBJ2-2	TRBD1	TRBV25-1	CASSPTLGQGNTGELFF	TGTGCCAGCAGCCCAACCCTCGGACAGGGCAACACCGGGGAGCTGTTTTTT
.	TRBJ2-3	TRBD2	TRBV19	CASSRLAGLTDTQYF	TGTGCCAGTAGTAGACTAGCGGGACTCACAGATACGCAGTATTTT
once	TRBJ2-3	TRBD1	TRBV29-1	CSVEGDGTGEIDTQYF	TGCAGCGTTGAGGGCGACGGGACAGGGGAGATAGATACGCAGTATTTT
.	TRBJ2-1	TRBD1	TRBV29-1	CSAQGQGGNEQFF	TGCAGCGCCCAAGGACAGGGGGGCAATGAGCAGTTCTTC
.	TRBJ2-5	.	TRBV19	CASSIGGPGEEGYETQYF	TGTGCCAGTAGTATAGGCGGGCCGGGGGAGGAGGGCTACGAGACCCAGTACTTC
.	TRBJ2-1	TRBD2	TRBV19	CASSIPKAGDSYNEQFF	TGTGCCAGTAGTATCCCGAAAGCGGGGGACTCCTACAATGAGCAGTTCTTC
.	TRBJ2-1	TRBD2	TRBV4-3	CASSPGREENEQFF	TGCGCCAGCAGCCCGGGGCGGGAGGAGAATGAGCAGTTCTTC
.	TRBJ1-4	.	TRBV5-8	CASSLTEASNEKLFF	TGTGCCAGCAGCCTGACGGAGGCCTCTAATGAAAAACTGTTTTTT
.	TRBJ2-3	TRBD2	TRBV2	CARKTSGRGTDTQYF	TGTGCCAGAAAGACTAGCGGGAGGGGGACAGATACGCAGTATTTT
.	TRBJ2-2	TRBD1	TRBV6-1	CASSERGTGYGELFF	TGTGCCAGCAGTGAAAGGGGGACAGGTTACGGGGAGCTGTTTTTT
once	TRBJ1-4	TRBD1	TRBV30	CAWSDYDRANEKLFF	TGTGCCTGGAGTGACTACGACAGGGCTAATGAAAAACTGTTTTTT
.	TRBJ1-1	.	TRBV18	CASSPGWGENTEAFF	TGTGCCAGCTCACCCGGCTGGGGGGAGAACACTGAAGCTTTCTTT
once	TRBJ1-6	.	TRBV2	CASRNREYNSPLHF	TGTGCCAGCAGGAACAGGGAGTATAATTCACCCCTCCACTTT
.	TRBJ2-2	.	TRBV6-1	CASRVTGFTGELFF	TGTGCCAGCAGAGTTACAGGGTTCACCGGGGAGCTGTTTTTT
.	TRBJ2-5	TRBD2	TRBV5-1	CASSPGTSGRAGETQYF	TGCGCCAGCAGCCCCGGGACTAGCGGGAGGGCCGGGGAGACCCAGTACTTC
.	TRBJ1-4	.	TRBV5-1	CASSSGGRATNEKLFF	TGCGCCAGCAGCTCGGGGGGACGGGCAACTAATGAAAAACTGTTTTTT
.	TRBJ1-3	TRBD1	TRBV5-1	CASSLGPGGVNGNTIYF	TGCGCCAGCAGCTTGGGTCCAGGGGGCGTTAATGGAAACACCATATATTTT